The 14 T cell receptor beta chains below were found in one sample sequenced in a study of T cells after yellow fever vaccination. TCRdb processed the 5' RACE reads anew with MiXCR; each CDR3 protein has one entry. This sample has about 68,000 distinct CDR3 sequences, with around 7% found just once. The source was CD8+ T cells sorted from PBMCs, collected 35 to 50 days after the first yellow fever vaccination. These receptors all come from a man aged 18 to 29 who received the YFV17D yellow fever vaccine.

The sample holds many counts of this clonotype. The rearrangement uses TRBV27 and TRBJ1-2, with D possibly TRBD1 on 6 matching bases. The germline V gene has CDR1 MNHEY and CDR2 SMNVEV (reference sequence). V lost 4 bases and J lost 5, with 23 bases in between. The CDR3 sequence is 17 residues long. CDR3 protein: CASSYRGRGGPSYGYTF. The CDR3 region has the DNA TGTGCCAGCAGTTACCGGGGGCGCGGTGGACCCTCATATGGCTACACCTTC.

This clonotype was picked up many times. The chain combines TRBV7-2 with TRBJ2-3, with TRBD2 identical over 9 bases. The ends lost 4 bases at V and 2 bases at J; junction bases unmatched: 10. The germline V gene has CDR1 SGHTA and CDR2 FQGNSA. CDR3 size: 17 residues. CDR3 sequence: CASSSHFRGGATDTQYF. CDR3 in DNA: TGTGCCAGCAGCTCCCACTTTCGCGGGGGGGCCACAGATACGCAGTATTTT.

This clonotype was recorded many times. The chain has TRBV29-1 and TRBJ1-1, with a weak D call TRBD1 (5 bases). The germline V gene has CDR1 SQVTM and CDR2 ANQGSEA. The CDR3 is 10 amino acids. Trimming pared 3 bases from V and 8 bases from J, leaving 7 bases between. CDR3 coding DNA: TGCAGCGTTGATGAGGGGGAAGCTTTCTTT. This sequence encodes CSVDEGEAFF.

This clonotype has only a few counts. The chain uses TRBV25-1 and TRBJ1-2; possible D gene TRBD1, 6 bases. CDR1 and CDR2 from the germline V gene are MGHDK and SYGVNS. Deletions cut 5 bases from V and 10 bases from J, with 29 bases between. The CDR3 runs to 17 residues. DNA for the CDR3: TGTGCCAGCAGTCCGCTCCATGCACCCCTGGACAGAAGTGACTACACCTTC. It encodes CASSPLHAPLDRSDYTF.

In its sample, this clonotype was seen many times. The chain recombines TRBV29-1 with TRBJ2-2; tentatively, D is TRBD1 or TRBD2 (6 bases each). Germline V gene lookup returns CDR1 SQVTM and CDR2 ANQGSEA. The V end lost 8 bases, the J end lost 7 bases, and 20 bases lay between the germline ends. The CDR3 is made up of 14 amino acids. CDR3 residues: CSITTGGQGGELFF. DNA for the CDR3: TGCAGCATTACTACCGGGGGCCAGGGCGGGGAGCTGTTTTTT.

This clonotype was observed many times. The chain uses TRBV5-1 and TRBJ2-7; 7 positions agree with TRBD1. Trimming took 5 bases from V and 2 from J; bases not matched to a gene: 10. CDR3 length: 15 residues. Germline CDR1 SGHRS, CDR2 YFSETQ. CDR3 loop: CASSRAPGTAYEQYF. The CDR3 nucleotides are TGCGCCAGCAGTCGAGCCCCAGGGACAGCCTACGAGCAGTACTTC.

This clonotype showed up just a few times. The chain's CDR3 is CASSYHPRGLWTNEQFF. DNA of the CDR3: TGTGCCAGCAGTTACCATCCCAGGGGCCTGTGGACCAATGAGCAGTTCTTC. The chain is built from TRBV6-5 and TRBJ2-1; D is possibly TRBD1 (6 bases). Germline V gives CDR1 MNHEY, CDR2 SVGAGI. This CDR3 has 17 amino acids. V gave up 2 bases and J gave up 6 bases, with 20 bases separating them.

J is TRBJ2-7 and V is TRBV12-3 or TRBV12-4; D might be TRBD2 (5 bases). This CDR3 comprises 12 residues. V lost 5 bases to trimming and J lost 6 bases, with 11 bases between them. CDR3 loop: CASSPGGPEQYF. Written as DNA, the CDR3 is TGTGCCAGCAGTCCCGGCGGGCCCGAGCAGTACTTC.

This clonotype has ten or more counts. CDR3 in DNA: TGTGCCAGCAGTGGGGGGACTAGCGGAACAGATACGCAGTATTTT. Amino acids: CASSGGTSGTDTQYF. The V and J genes are TRBV12-3 or TRBV12-4 and TRBJ2-3, with 11 bases that match TRBD2. The CDR3 covers 15 residues. J was trimmed by 3 bases and V by 5 bases; bases with no gene match: 4.

This chain links TRBV9 with TRBJ1-1; the D is unclear. Per germline, CDR1 SGDLS and CDR2 YYNGEE. This CDR3 has 13 amino acids. V lost 0 bases and J lost 5, with 8 bases in between. CDR3 residues: CASSVAVATEAFF. The CDR3 bases are TGTGCCAGCAGCGTAGCGGTGGCTACTGAAGCTTTCTTT.

This clonotype was detected ten times or more. The chain uses TRBV29-1 and TRBJ2-3; D gene ambiguous. The CDR3 runs to 14 residues. Germline-derived CDR1 and CDR2 are SQVTM and ANQGSEA. Trimming stripped 4 bases from V and 3 bases from J, with 14 bases between. The CDR3 DNA reads TGCAGCGTTGGGTTGACAATGGGAACAGATACGCAGTATTTT. This gives the protein CSVGLTMGTDTQYF.

This clonotype has a count of ten or more. This rearrangement joins TRBV5-6 to TRBJ2-7, with 8 bases fitting TRBD1. Germline loops: CDR1 SGHDT, CDR2 YYEEEE. The J segment lost 3 bases and the V segment lost 3 bases, leaving 5 bases of the junction unmatched. This CDR3 is built from 14 residues. The CDR3 protein is CASSYDRGYYEQYF. The CDR3, as DNA: TGTGCCAGCAGCTATGACAGGGGTTACTACGAGCAGTACTTC.

This clonotype was counted a few times. The V and J genes are TRBV10-2 and TRBJ2-7; D unclear. Deletions cut 10 bases from V and 4 bases from J, with 11 bases between. This CDR3 has 11 amino acids. The germline V gene encodes CDR1 WSHSY and CDR2 SAAADI. The CDR3, as DNA: TGCGCCACTAAAGGCGGATACGAGCAGTACTTC. Amino acids: CATKGGYEQYF.

In its sample, this clonotype was seen many times. The chain is built from TRBV4-1 and TRBJ2-6, with D unclear. CDR1 is MGHRA, CDR2 YSYEKL, per germline. This CDR3 is built from 16 residues. Between the trimmed V and J ends, which lost 0 bases and 0 bases, there was a span of 6 bases. CDR3 residues: CASSQEHYSGANVLTF. CDR3 nucleotides: TGCGCCAGCAGCCAAGAACACTACTCTGGGGCCAACGTCCTGACTTTC.